What follows is one T cell receptor beta chain and its context. Its antigen is unidentified. The sample belongs to a study of tumor and adjacent non-tumor tissue in lung cancer. Turning to the study itself: There were 11 to 13 adenocarcinoma, a couple of squamous cell carcinoma and 1 small cell lung cancer cases.

Between the trimmed V and J ends, which lost 8 bases and 7 bases, there was a span of 12 bases. Looked up from germline, CDR1 is SGHAT and CDR2 is FQNNGV. This CDR3 spans 12 amino acids. Study-level points and caveats: Compared with tumor, normal lung showed significantly lower TCR diversity.

No cell sorting was done before RNA was extracted from the tissue. Three rounds of nested PCR, following a modified ARM-PCR protocol, produced the TCRbeta library. One entry per CDR3 protein results from TCRdb running MiXCR on the multiplex PCR reads. The table has around 140,000 distinct CDR3 sequences, around 67% seen once. The sample was lung tumor tissue. This chain joins TRBV11-2 and TRBJ2-1, with D maybe TRBD2 (5 bases). The clonotype was recovered from a man in his 60s with small cell lung cancer. CDR3 sequence reads: CASPRGLNEQFF. The CDR3 nucleotides read TGTGCCAGCCCCCGAGGGTTGAATGAGCAGTTCTTC. Filled out from reference TRBV11-2 and TRBJ2-1, the complete variable domain reads EAGVAQSPRYKIIEKRQSVAFWCNPISGHATLYWYQQILGQGPKLLIQFQNNGVVDDSQLPKDRFSAERLKGVDSTLKIQPAKLEDSAVYLCASPRGLNEQFFGPGTRLTVL.